The 2 T cell receptor beta chains reported below all come from one sample, sequenced in a study of tumor-infiltrating lymphocytes in primary liver carcinoma. Germline DNA was extracted alongside blood RNA, which was obtained from unsorted whole blood. A primer matching the constant region was used to make TCR beta cDNA from about 500 ng of total RNA. ARM-PCR was slightly modified, and three nested multiplex PCR rounds with it gave rise to the TCR beta libraries. Each of the first two PCR rounds ran roughly 9 cycles with TRBV1-TRBV30 forward and C-beta reverse primers. Using its own MiXCR run on the multiplex PCR reads, TCRdb lists one record per CDR3 protein. This table holds 250,000 to 350,000 distinct CDR3 sequences, 45% to 70% found once. Sequenced material: peripheral blood. Receptor source: a woman aged 25 to 45 with primary liver carcinoma and hepatitis B virus infection.

This clonotype showed up just once. This clone may be a read error of a much larger clone one base away. This chain uses TRBV6-2 or TRBV6-3 with TRBJ2-1; D may be TRBD1 or TRBD2 (6 bases each). The V gene lost 7 bases and the J gene lost 9 bases, with 25 bases spanning the gap. The CDR3 is 16 amino acids. Germline CDR1 reads MNHEY; CDR2 reads SVGEGT. As DNA, the CDR3 is TGTGCCAGCAATTTCGGTGGGGGGCGGATAGGCAGTGAGCAGTTCTTC. Translating it yields CASNFGGGRIGSEQFF.

This clonotype occurred a few times. The chain has TRBV5-5 and TRBJ1-5, with D maybe TRBD1 (5 bases). Germline CDR1 SGHKS, CDR2 YYEKEE (reference sequence). The ends were cut back, 4 bases at V and 5 bases at J, with 13 bases in the middle. The CDR3 has 14 amino acids. DNA of the CDR3: TGTGCCAGCAGCCACACGACAGCTTATCAGCCCCAGCATTTT. Its protein product is CASSHTTAYQPQHF.